Sequencing of this T cell receptor beta chain was carried out in a study of blood T cell repertoires in COVID-19 (TCRdb year 2020). Turning to the overall study: The collaborator samples originated in the United States, Italy and Spain and spanned the acute and convalescent phases of COVID-19. Deeply sampled blood TCRbeta repertoires from subjects exposed to, actively infected with, or recovered from COVID-19 were included in the dataset. The material from the prospective study consisted of cDNA or gDNA derived from T cells, B-cell-depleted T cells, or PBMCs. Samples were obtained from the ongoing ImmuneRACE study (first 160 participants) and from about 1,300 subjects provided by 6 global collaborators. The repertoires were made available in a free public database intended to serve as a resource for research on the immune response to SARS-CoV-2. HLA class I and class II types, where available, came from metadata supplied by the sample provider rather than from assay-based typing. The sample metadata nearly always contained a de-identified subject ID, COVID-19 status, age in years and sex.

Points on this clone: The specificity of this receptor is unknown. Base qualities are not provided; no much larger clone lies one nucleotide away.

What the research found in general, with its limitations: The amount of clinical and demographic metadata varied by source and participant and was provided uncurated.

Each collaborating institution followed its own protocols to collect whole blood in K2EDTA tubes. For TCRbeta analysis, collaborators shipped samples in one of three forms: frozen whole blood, isolated PBMCs, or DNA extracted from either of those sample types. As encoded in the germline V gene (reference sequence), CDR1 is LNHDA while CDR2 is SQIVND. V is cut back by 5 bases and J by 8 bases, with 4 bases in the junction unmatched. The cysteine opens and the phenylalanine closes a CDR3 of 12 amino acids. The sequence is cut down to CDR3 DNA, 36 bases in frame from base 1. TCRbeta CDR3 regions were amplified from genomic DNA by means of the immunoSEQ Assay, a bias-controlled multiplex PCR. As for the authors' bioinformatics: The number of nucleated cells in each sample was estimated from the amplification of reference gene primers within the assay. To quantify the absolute abundance of each unique TCRbeta CDR3 rearrangement, sequence reads were collapsed and filtered. Productive Simpson clonality was computed per sample as the square root of Simpson's diversity index over productive rearrangements. TCRdb took this table from immuneACCESS and kept in-frame rearrangements with V and J called. Such tables lack part of the clones; where checked against another copy, unresolved V genes explain under half of the gap, and the rest is unexplained. From that table come the V and J calls and clone size; the DNA was used to work out D and trimming. The sample profile shows under 200,000 clones; roughly four fifths of them were found once. The ten most abundant clones make up roughly 6.1% of the sample.

The receptor chain draws on TRBV19 and TRBJ1-2; 8 bases in the junction line up with TRBD1. The source material was peripheral blood. The sequence was obtained from a woman between 40 and 55 years old with acute or convalescent COVID-19. The CDR3 reads as follows: CASSLRDRGYTF. The DNA sequence reads TGTGCCAGTAGTCTCCGGGACAGGGGCTACACCTTC.